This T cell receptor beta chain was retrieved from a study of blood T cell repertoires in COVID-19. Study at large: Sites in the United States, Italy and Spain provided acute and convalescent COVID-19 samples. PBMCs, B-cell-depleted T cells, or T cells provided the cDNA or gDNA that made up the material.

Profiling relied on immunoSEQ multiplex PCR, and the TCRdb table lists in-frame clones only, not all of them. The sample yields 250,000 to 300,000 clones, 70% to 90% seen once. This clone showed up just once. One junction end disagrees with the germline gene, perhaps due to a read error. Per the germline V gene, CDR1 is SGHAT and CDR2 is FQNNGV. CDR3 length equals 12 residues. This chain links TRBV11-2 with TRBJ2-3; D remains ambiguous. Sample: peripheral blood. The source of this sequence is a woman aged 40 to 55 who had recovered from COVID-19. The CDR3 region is CASTLIIDTQYF. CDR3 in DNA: TGTGCCAGCACCTTAATCATAGATACGCAGTATTTT.